Shown below are 14 T cell receptor beta chains from a single sample sequenced in a study of cytomegalovirus exposure and HLA in healthy donors. Libraries were prepared by immunoSEQ multiplex PCR; TCRdb keeps only in-frame clonotypes and omits some of them. The profile shows 150,000 to 200,000 clones, roughly 84% of them singletons. Sequenced input: PBMCs. All receptors derive from a man aged 18 to 35 in good health and CMV-seropositive.

This chain links TRBV30 with TRBJ2-7, with TRBD1 matching 12 bases. Germline-derived CDR1 and CDR2 are GTSNPN and SVGIG (reference sequence). With V trimmed by 0 bases and J by 7 bases, 7 bases remained unmatched. The CDR3 loop spans 15 amino acids. The CDR3, as DNA: TGTGCCTGGAGTGTAGGGGGACAGGGGGCATTTGAGCAGTACTTC. Residues: CAWSVGGQGAFEQYF.

The chain is built from TRBV28 and TRBJ2-7; TRBD1 agrees at 9 bases. Germline CDR1 and CDR2: MDHEN and SYDVKM. With V trimmed by 9 bases and J by 2 bases, 8 bases remained unmatched. The CDR3 loop spans 14 amino acids. This chain's CDR3 is CASKRRDRAYEQYF. DNA for the CDR3: TGTGCCAGTAAAAGGCGGGACAGGGCCTACGAGCAGTACTTC. The full variable domain, in which reference TRBV28 and TRBJ2-7 provide the parts outside the CDR3, is DVKVTQSSRYLVKRTGEKVFLECVQDMDHENMFWYRQDPGLGLRLIYFSYDVKMKEKGDIPEGYSVSREKKERFSLILESASTNQTSMYLCASKRRDRAYEQYFGPGTRLTVT.

The chain joins TRBV28 to TRBJ2-7; D is ambiguous. The germline V gene encodes CDR1 MDHEN and CDR2 SYDVKM. The CDR3 covers 16 residues. V shed 1 base and J shed 5 bases, with 18 bases lying between them. CDR3 in amino acids: CASSLFSKPTSHEQYF. CDR3 nucleotides: TGTGCCAGCAGTTTATTTTCCAAGCCTACCTCTCACGAGCAGTACTTC. The whole variable domain, remainder taken from reference TRBV28 and TRBJ2-7, is DVKVTQSSRYLVKRTGEKVFLECVQDMDHENMFWYRQDPGLGLRLIYFSYDVKMKEKGDIPEGYSVSREKKERFSLILESASTNQTSMYLCASSLFSKPTSHEQYFGPGTRLTVT.

This clone was observed a few times. V and J are TRBV28 and TRBJ2-7; possibly TRBD2 for D (6 bases). Deletions cut 6 bases from V and 1 base from J, with 10 bases between. CDR1 and CDR2 (germline): MDHEN, SYDVKM. The CDR3 length is 13 residues. In DNA form, the CDR3 reads TGTGCCAGCAGCCTTGGGACTTCCTACGAGCAGTACTTC. Translating gives CASSLGTSYEQYF.

The chain uses TRBV9 and TRBJ2-5, with 8 positions matching TRBD2. There are 16 residues in the CDR3. Germline values: CDR1 SGDLS, CDR2 YYNGEE. V trimming: 0 bases; J trimming: 4 bases; junction bases outside the gene matches: 8. CDR3 residues: CASSVEERELGETQYF. CDR3 DNA sequence: TGTGCCAGCAGCGTAGAGGAGCGGGAGTTGGGAGAGACCCAGTACTTC.

The chain joins TRBV5-4 to TRBJ2-5, with TRBD1 matching over 7 bases. Per germline, CDR1 SGHNT and CDR2 YYREEE (reference sequence). The junction had 5 bases not matched to a gene; V was cut back by 3 bases and J by 3 bases. The CDR3 is 14 amino acids. Here the CDR3 reads CASSYRDREETQYF. In nucleotides, the CDR3 is TGTGCCAGCAGCTACCGGGACAGAGAAGAGACCCAGTACTTC.

The J gene is TRBJ2-3, the V gene TRBV27, with TRBD2 matching over 8 bases. Per the germline V gene, CDR1 is MNHEY and CDR2 is SMNVEV (reference sequence). The ends lost 2 bases at V and 0 bases at J; junction bases unmatched: 7. This CDR3 has 17 amino acids. The CDR3 bases are TGTGCCAGCAGTTTACGACTAGCGCTCCCTAGCACAGATACGCAGTATTTT. Encoded protein: CASSLRLALPSTDTQYF.

In nucleotides, the CDR3 is TGTGCCAGCAGCGCCCAGGGCCCGTTAGGTGAAAAACTGTTTTTT. Its protein product is CASSAQGPLGEKLFF. The J gene is TRBJ1-4, the V gene TRBV7-8; possible D gene TRBD1, 5 bases. Germline V gives CDR1 SGHVS, CDR2 FQNEAQ. CDR3 size: 15 residues. V lost 5 bases, J lost 7 bases, and 17 bases lay in between.

The chain carries TRBV30 and TRBJ1-2, with D maybe TRBD1 (5 bases). CDR1 and CDR2 (germline): GTSNPN, SVGIG (reference sequence). Deletions cut 3 bases from V and 9 bases from J, with 11 bases between. The CDR3 has 11 amino acids. The CDR3 DNA reads TGTGCCTGGAGAGTTGGGGGGAGCTACACCTTC. As protein: CAWRVGGSYTF. The whole variable domain, filled in from reference TRBV30 and TRBJ1-2, reads SQTIHQWPATLVQPVGSPLSLECTVEGTSNPNLYWYRQAAGRGLQLLFYSVGIGQISSEVPQNLSASRPQDRQFILSSKKLLLSDSGFYLCAWRVGGSYTFGSGTRLTVV.

This chain connects TRBV4-3 to TRBJ2-7; D is possibly TRBD2 (5 bases). Per the germline V gene, CDR1 is LGHNA and CDR2 is YSLEER. Deletions cut 0 bases from V and 3 bases from J, with 9 bases between. There are 14 residues in the CDR3. Here the CDR3 reads CASSQDASSYEQYF. The DNA for the CDR3 is TGCGCCAGCAGCCAAGATGCTAGCAGCTACGAGCAGTACTTC.

The chain uses TRBV5-1 and TRBJ2-5; a possible D gene is TRBD1 (5 bases). Trimming cost V 4 bases and J 4 bases, with 14 bases left between them. The CDR3 contains 14 residues. CDR1 SGHRS and CDR2 YFSETQ come from the germline V gene. This CDR3 reads CASSGRAGRETQYF. The DNA for the CDR3 is TGCGCCAGCAGCGGACGGGCAGGGCGAGAGACCCAGTACTTC.

This clone has only a few counts. The genes are TRBV7-9 and TRBJ2-7, with TRBD1 matching 8 bases. CDR3 size: 15 residues. J lost 1 base, V lost 4 bases, and 6 bases had no gene match. Germline-derived CDR1 and CDR2 are SEHNR and FQNEAQ (reference sequence). The DNA of the CDR3 is TGTGCCAGCAGCTCCAGACAGGGGCAATCCTACGAGCAGTACTTC. This encodes CASSSRQGQSYEQYF. The full variable domain, in which reference TRBV7-9 and TRBJ2-7 provide the parts outside the CDR3, is DTGVSQNPRHKITKRGQNVTFRCDPISEHNRLYWYRQTLGQGPEFLTYFQNEAQLEKSRLLSDRFSAERPKGSFSTLEIQRTEQGDSAMYLCASSSRQGQSYEQYFGPGTRLTVT.

The rearrangement uses TRBV19 and TRBJ2-1; 8 bases map to TRBD1. The CDR3 covers 14 residues. Trimming cost V 5 bases and J 7 bases; bases outside gene matches: 7. Germline CDR1 LNHDA, CDR2 SQIVND (reference sequence). Here the CDR3 reads CASSPWTGWNEQFF. Here the CDR3 DNA reads TGTGCCAGTAGTCCCTGGACAGGGTGGAATGAGCAGTTCTTC. The full variable domain, in which reference TRBV19 and TRBJ2-1 provide the parts outside the CDR3, is DGGITQSPKYLFRKEGQNVTLSCEQNLNHDAMYWYRQDPGQGLRLIYYSQIVNDFQKGDIAEGYSVSREKKESFPLTVTSAQKNPTAFYLCASSPWTGWNEQFFGPGTRLTVL.

Points on this clone: At one boundary the junction diverges from the germline segment, which might be a read error. V is TRBV5-4 and J is TRBJ2-7; D is unclear. The CDR3 contains 12 residues. The germline CDR1 and CDR2 sequences are SGHNT and YYREEE (reference sequence). CDR3 in amino acids: CASSLEVGDASF. The CDR3, as DNA: TGTGCCAGCAGCTTGGAGGTAGGAGACGCTAGTTTC.